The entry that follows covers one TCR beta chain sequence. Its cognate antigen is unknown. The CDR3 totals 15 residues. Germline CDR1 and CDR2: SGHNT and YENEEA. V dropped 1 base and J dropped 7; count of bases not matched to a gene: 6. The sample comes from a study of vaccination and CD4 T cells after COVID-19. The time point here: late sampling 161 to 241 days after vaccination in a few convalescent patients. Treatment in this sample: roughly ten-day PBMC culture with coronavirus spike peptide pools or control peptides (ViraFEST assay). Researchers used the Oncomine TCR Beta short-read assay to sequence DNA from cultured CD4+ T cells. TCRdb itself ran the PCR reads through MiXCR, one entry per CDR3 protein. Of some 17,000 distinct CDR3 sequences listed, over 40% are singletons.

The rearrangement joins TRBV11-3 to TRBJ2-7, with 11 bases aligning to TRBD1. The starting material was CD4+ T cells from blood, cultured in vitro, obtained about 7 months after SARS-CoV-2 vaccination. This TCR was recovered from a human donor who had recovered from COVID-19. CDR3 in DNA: TGTGCCAGCAGCTTAGCGGGACAGGGGGGCGGAGAGCAGTACTTC. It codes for CASSLAGQGGGEQYF.